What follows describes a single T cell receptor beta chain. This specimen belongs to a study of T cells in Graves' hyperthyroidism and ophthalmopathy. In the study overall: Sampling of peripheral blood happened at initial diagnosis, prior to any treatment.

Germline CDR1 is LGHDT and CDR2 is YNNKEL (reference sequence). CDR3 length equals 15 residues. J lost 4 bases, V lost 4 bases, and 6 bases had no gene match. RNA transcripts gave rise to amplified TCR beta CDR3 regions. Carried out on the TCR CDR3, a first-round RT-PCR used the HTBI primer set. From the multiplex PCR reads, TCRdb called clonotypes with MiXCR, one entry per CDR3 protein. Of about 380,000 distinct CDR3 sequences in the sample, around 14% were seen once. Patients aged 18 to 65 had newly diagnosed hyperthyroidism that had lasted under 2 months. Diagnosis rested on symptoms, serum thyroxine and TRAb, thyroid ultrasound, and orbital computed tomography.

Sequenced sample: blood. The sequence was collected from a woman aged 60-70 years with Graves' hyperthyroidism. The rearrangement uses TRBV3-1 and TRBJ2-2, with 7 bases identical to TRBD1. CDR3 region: CASSLPGQTTGELFF. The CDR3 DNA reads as TGTGCCAGCAGCCTCCCGGGACAGACCACCGGGGAGCTGTTTTTT.